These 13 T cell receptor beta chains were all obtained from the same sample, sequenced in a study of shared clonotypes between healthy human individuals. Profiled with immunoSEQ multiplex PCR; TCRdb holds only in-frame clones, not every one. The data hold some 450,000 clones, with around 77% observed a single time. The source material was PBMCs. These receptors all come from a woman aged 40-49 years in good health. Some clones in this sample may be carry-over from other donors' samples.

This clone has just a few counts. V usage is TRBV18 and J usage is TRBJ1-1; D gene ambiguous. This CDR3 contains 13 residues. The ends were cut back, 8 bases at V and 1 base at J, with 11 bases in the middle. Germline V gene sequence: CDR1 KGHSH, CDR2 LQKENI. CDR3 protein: CASTRTGNTEAFF. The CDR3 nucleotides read TGTGCCAGCACCAGGACGGGGAACACTGAAGCTTTCTTT.

The CDR3 here is CASSLATGSNEKLFF. CDR3 coding DNA: TGTGCCAGCAGCTTAGCGACAGGGTCTAATGAAAAACTGTTTTTT. The chain links TRBV7-9 to TRBJ1-4; TRBD1 matches at 7 bases. Trimming removed 0 bases from V and 3 bases from J; junction bases left unmatched: 1. CDR1 is SEHNR and CDR2 is FQNEAQ in the germline V gene (reference sequence). CDR3 size: 15 residues.

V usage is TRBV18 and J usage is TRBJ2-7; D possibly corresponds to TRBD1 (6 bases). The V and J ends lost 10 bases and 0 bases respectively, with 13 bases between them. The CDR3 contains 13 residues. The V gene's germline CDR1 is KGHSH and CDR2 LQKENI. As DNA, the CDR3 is TGTGCCACGGCGCAGGGGATCTCCTACGAGCAGTACTTC. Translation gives CATAQGISYEQYF.

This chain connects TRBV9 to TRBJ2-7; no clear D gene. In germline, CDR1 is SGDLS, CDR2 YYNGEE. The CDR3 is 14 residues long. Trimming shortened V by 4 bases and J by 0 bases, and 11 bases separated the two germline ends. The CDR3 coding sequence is TGTGCCAGCAGCCCAACCCCGGTCTCCTACGAGCAGTACTTC. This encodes CASSPTPVSYEQYF.

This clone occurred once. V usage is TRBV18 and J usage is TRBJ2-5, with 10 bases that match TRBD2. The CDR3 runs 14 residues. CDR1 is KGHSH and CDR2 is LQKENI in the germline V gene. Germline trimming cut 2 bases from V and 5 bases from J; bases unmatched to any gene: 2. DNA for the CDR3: TGTGCCAGCTCACCAAAGGGACTAGCGGAGACCCAGTACTTC. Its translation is CASSPKGLAETQYF.

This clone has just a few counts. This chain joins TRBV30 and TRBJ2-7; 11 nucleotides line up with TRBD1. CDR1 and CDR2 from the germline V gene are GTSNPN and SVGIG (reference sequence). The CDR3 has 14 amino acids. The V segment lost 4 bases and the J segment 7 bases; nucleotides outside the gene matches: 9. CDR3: CAWKDRGLWGEQYF. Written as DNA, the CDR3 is TGTGCCTGGAAGGACAGGGGGCTCTGGGGGGAGCAGTACTTC.

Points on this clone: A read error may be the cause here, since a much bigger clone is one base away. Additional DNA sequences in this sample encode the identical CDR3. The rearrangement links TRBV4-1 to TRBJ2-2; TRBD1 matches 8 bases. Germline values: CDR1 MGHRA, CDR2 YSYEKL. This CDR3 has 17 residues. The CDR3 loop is CASSFPATGAHTGELFF. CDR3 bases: TGCGCCAGCAGCTTCCCAGCGACAGGGGCGCACACCGGGGAGCTGTTCTTT.

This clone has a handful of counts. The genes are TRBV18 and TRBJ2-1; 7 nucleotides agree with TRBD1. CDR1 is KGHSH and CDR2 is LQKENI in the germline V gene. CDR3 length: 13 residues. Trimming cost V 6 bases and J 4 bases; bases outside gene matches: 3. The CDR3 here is CASSIQGYNEQFF. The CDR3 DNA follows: TGTGCCAGCTCTATACAGGGGTACAATGAGCAGTTCTTC.

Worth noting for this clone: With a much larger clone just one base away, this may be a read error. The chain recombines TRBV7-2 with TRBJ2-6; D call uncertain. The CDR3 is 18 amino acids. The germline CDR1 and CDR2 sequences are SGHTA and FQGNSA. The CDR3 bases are TGTGCCAGCAGCGACAATCGGAGACGACAAAGTCGGGCCGACGTCCTGACTTTC. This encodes CASSDNRRRQSRADVLTF.

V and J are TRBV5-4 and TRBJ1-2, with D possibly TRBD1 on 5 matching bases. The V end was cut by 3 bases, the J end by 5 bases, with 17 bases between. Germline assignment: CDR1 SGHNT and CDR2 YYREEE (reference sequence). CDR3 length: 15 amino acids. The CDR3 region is CASSSPQGLWYGYTF. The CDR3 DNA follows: TGTGCCAGCAGCTCACCCCAGGGCCTATGGTATGGCTACACCTTC.

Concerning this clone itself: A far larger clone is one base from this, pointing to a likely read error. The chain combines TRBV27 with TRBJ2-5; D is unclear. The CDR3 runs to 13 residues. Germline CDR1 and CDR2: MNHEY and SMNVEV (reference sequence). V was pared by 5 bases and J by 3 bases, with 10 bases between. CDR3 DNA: TGTGCCAGCAGTCCCCAGGACGAAGAGACCCAGTACTTC. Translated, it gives CASSPQDEETQYF.

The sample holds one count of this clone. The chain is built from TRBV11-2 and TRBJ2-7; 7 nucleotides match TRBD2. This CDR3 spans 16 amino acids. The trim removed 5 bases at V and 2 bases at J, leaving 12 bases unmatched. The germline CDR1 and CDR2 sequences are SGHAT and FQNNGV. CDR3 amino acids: CASSPSRGSGAYEQYF. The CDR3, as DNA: TGTGCCAGCAGCCCCTCCCGGGGAAGCGGGGCCTACGAGCAGTACTTC.

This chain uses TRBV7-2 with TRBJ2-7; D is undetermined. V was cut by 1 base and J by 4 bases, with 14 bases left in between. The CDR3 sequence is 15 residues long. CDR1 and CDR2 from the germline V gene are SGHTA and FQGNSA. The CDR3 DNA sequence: TGTGCCAGCAGCTTAGGTCCCAGGCGACCTTACGAGCAGTACTTC. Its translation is CASSLGPRRPYEQYF.